The clone carrying this T cell receptor (beta chain) turned up a few times. No antigen is known for it. Germline-derived CDR1 and CDR2 are MNHEY and SVGEGT. The CDR3 extends over 16 amino acids. The V gene end was trimmed by 6 bases and the J gene end by 4 bases; junction bases not matched to a gene: 8. The data were obtained in a study of CD8 T cells in ankylosing spondylitis. Study-wide results and caveats: Peripheral blood samples showed relatively rare disease-linked clones, and these clones were CD8+. As reported, disease-linked clones showed significant enrichment in matched ankylosing spondylitis synovial fluid. Seemingly distinctive of ankylosing spondylitis blood was a TCR beta motif formed by eight highly homologous variants.

Using quantitative 5'-RACE with molecular barcodes, the authors made TCR beta libraries. Each CDR3 protein gets one entry after TCRdb re-called the 5' RACE reads with MiXCR. The sample holds approximately 100,000 distinct CDR3 sequences; over 6.5% are singletons and the top ten take 9.9%. Sequences were obtained from blood, either unsorted or a sorted T cell fraction (not recorded which). This clonotype originated in a male donor with ankylosing spondylitis or in good health (not recorded which). The V gene is TRBV6-2 or TRBV6-3, the J gene TRBJ2-1; 11 bases agree with TRBD2. The CDR3 sequence: CASSHRGLADYNEQFF. As DNA, the CDR3 is TGTGCCAGCAGCCACCGGGGACTAGCGGATTACAATGAGCAGTTCTTC.